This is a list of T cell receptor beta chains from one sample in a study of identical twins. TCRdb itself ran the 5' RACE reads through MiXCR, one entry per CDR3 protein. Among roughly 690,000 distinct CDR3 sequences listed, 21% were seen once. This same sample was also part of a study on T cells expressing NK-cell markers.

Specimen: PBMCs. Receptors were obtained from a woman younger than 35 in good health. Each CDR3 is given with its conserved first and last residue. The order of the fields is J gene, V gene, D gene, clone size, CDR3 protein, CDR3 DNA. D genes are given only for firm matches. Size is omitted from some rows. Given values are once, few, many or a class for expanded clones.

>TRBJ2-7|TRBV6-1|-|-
CASSLGPDSEQYF
TGTGCCAGCAGCCTCGGGCCCGACAGCGAGCAGTACTTC
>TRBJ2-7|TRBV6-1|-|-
CASSGRAVSNEQYF
TGTGCCAGCAGTGGCAGGGCGGTCTCGAACGAGCAGTACTTC
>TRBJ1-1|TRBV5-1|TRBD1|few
CASSQQGSRTEAFF
TGCGCCAGCAGCCAACAGGGGAGTAGGACTGAAGCTTTCTTT
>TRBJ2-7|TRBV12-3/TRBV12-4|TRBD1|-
CASTVTGIGGEQYF
TGTGCCAGCACCGTGACAGGGATAGGCGGCGAGCAGTACTTC
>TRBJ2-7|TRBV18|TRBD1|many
CASSPRGQGGYEQYF
TGTGCCAGCTCACCACGGGGACAGGGGGGTTACGAGCAGTACTTC
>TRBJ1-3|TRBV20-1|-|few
CSAVAGGAYRGNTIYF
TGCAGTGCCGTCGCCGGGGGCGCTTACCGAGGAAACACCATATATTTT
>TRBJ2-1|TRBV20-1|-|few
CSARTEGQFF
TGCAGTGCTAGGACCGAGGGGCAGTTCTTC
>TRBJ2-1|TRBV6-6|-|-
CASAQAHNEQFF
TGTGCCAGCGCCCAGGCCCACAATGAGCAGTTCTTC
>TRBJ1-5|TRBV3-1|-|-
CASSPLDNFLSPQHF
TGTGCCAGCAGCCCCTTGGACAATTTCCTCAGCCCCCAGCATTTT
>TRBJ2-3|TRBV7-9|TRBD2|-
CASSGTSGSSDTQYF
TGTGCCAGTTCAGGGACTAGCGGGAGTTCAGATACGCAGTATTTT
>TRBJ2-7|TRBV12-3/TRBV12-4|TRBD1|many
CASSLGTGFYEQYF
TGTGCCAGCAGTCTAGGGACAGGTTTCTACGAGCAGTACTTC
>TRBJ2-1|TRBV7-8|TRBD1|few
CASSLETGTYNEQFF
TGTGCCAGCAGCTTAGAGACAGGGACCTACAATGAGCAGTTCTTC
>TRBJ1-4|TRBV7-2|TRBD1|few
CASRQGAQEKLFF
TGTGCCAGCAGACAGGGGGCGCAGGAAAAACTGTTTTTT
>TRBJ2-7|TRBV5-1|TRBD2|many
CASSLGLAGRSYEQYF
TGCGCCAGCAGCTTGGGTCTAGCGGGGCGTTCCTACGAGCAGTACTTC
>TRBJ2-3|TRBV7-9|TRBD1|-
CASSSGQGYTDTQYF
TGTGCCAGCAGCTCTGGACAGGGGTACACAGATACGCAGTATTTT
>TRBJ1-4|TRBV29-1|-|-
CSSRTPGSGNEKLFF
TGCAGCTCCCGCACCCCAGGGTCGGGGAATGAAAAACTGTTTTTT
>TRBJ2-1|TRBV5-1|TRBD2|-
CASREIAGGYHEQFF
TGCGCCAGCAGGGAAATAGCGGGAGGGTACCATGAGCAGTTCTTC
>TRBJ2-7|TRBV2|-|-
CASSEIGPGPGDEQYF
TGTGCCAGCAGTGAAATAGGGCCCGGACCAGGGGACGAGCAGTACTTC
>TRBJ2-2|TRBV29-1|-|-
CSAATGSTGELFF
TGCAGCGCCGCGACCGGATCCACCGGGGAGCTGTTTTTT
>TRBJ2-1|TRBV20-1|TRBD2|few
CSARDQGGGYNEQFF
TGCAGTGCTAGAGATCAGGGCGGGGGGTACAATGAGCAGTTCTTC
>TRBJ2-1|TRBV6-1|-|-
CASMADSYNEQFF
TGTGCCAGCATGGCTGACTCCTACAATGAGCAGTTCTTC
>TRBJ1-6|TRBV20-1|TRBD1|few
CSAPGQGNSPLHF
TGCAGTGCACCTGGACAGGGGAATTCACCCCTCCACTTT
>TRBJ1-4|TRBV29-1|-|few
CSVEGGPSEKLFF
TGCAGCGTTGAGGGAGGGCCTTCTGAAAAACTGTTTTTT
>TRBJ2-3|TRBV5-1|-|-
CASSVGTPSTDTQYF
TGCGCCAGCAGCGTCGGGACACCGAGCACAGATACGCAGTATTTT
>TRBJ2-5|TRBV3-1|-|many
CASSHLGEEETQYF
TGTGCCAGCAGCCACCTAGGAGAGGAAGAGACCCAGTACTTC
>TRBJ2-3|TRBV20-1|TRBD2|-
CSASQLAGVVDTQYF
TGCAGTGCTAGTCAACTAGCGGGAGTTGTGGATACGCAGTATTTT
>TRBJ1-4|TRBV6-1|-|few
CASRNGREWTNEKLFF
TGTGCCAGCAGAAACGGAAGGGAGTGGACTAATGAAAAACTGTTTTTT
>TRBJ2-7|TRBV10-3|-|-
CATSGVADDEQYF
TGTGCCACCTCGGGGGTCGCAGACGACGAGCAGTACTTC
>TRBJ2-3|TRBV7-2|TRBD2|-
CASSLSGGGANTQYF
TGTGCCAGCAGCTTGTCGGGGGGGGGCGCGAATACGCAGTATTTT
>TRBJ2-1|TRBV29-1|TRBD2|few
CSVSGLADNEQFF
TGCAGCGTGTCCGGACTAGCGGACAATGAGCAGTTCTTC
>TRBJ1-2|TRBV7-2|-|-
CASSLGASLTYGYTF
TGTGCCAGCAGCTTAGGGGCCTCGCTAACCTATGGCTACACCTTC
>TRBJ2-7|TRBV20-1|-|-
CSATPGRRGYEQYF
TGCAGTGCGACCCCCGGCCGGCGGGGCTACGAGCAGTACTTC